Presented here are 15 T cell receptor beta chains from one specimen sequenced in a study of blood T cell repertoires in COVID-19. Some clones are missing from TCRdb's copy, which holds only in-frame ones; the method was immunoSEQ multiplex PCR. The sample has around 300,000 clones; approximately 89% are singletons. Sequencing used PBMCs or T cells enriched from blood (not recorded which). The receptors originated from a woman in her thirties who had recovered from COVID-19.

The chain links TRBV11-2 to TRBJ1-4, with 11 bases that match TRBD1. Unmatched junction bases numbered 8, after V lost 4 bases and J lost 10 bases. CDR3 size: 15 residues. CDR1 and CDR2 (germline): SGHAT, FQNNGV. As DNA, the CDR3 is TGTGCCAGCAGCTCGTCGGGACAGGGGGTTCGAAAACTGTTTTTT. It yields the protein CASSSSGQGVRKLFF.

A single count supports this clone. The sample has other DNA sequences that encode this CDR3 too. The rearrangement links TRBV7-3 to TRBJ2-3; TRBD1 matches 8 bases. The CDR3 has 14 residues. Germline CDR1 is SGHTA and CDR2 is FQGTGA. Losses at the gene ends were 2 bases for V and 3 bases for J; bases not matched to a gene: 1. The CDR3 loop is CASSLDRGTDTQYF. The CDR3, as DNA: TGTGCCAGCAGCTTAGACAGGGGAACAGATACGCAGTATTTT.

This sequence joins TRBV15 and TRBJ1-2; 7 bases line up with TRBD1. V was clipped by 3 bases and J by 4 bases; unmatched bases: 5. The CDR3 covers 14 residues. Per the germline V gene, CDR1 is LNHNV and CDR2 is YYDKDF (reference sequence). Here the CDR3 DNA reads TGTGCCACCAGCAGCGGCCGGGACAGCTATGGCTACACCTTC. It encodes CATSSGRDSYGYTF.

The CDR3 sequence is CSVEAGTNYGYTF. The CDR3 DNA sequence: TGCAGCGTTGAGGCAGGGACTAACTATGGCTACACCTTC. The J gene is TRBJ1-2, the V gene TRBV29-1, with D maybe TRBD1 (5 bases). CDR3 length: 13 amino acids. Looked up from germline, CDR1 is SQVTM and CDR2 is ANQGSEA. Trimming cost V 3 bases and J 0 bases, with 8 bases left between them.

This chain uses TRBV15 with TRBJ1-5; tentative D call: TRBD1 (5 bases). V dropped 6 bases and J dropped 6 bases, with 15 bases sitting between them. CDR1 LNHNV and CDR2 YYDKDF come from the germline V gene (reference sequence). The CDR3 covers 14 residues. CDR3 loop: CATRDIQNLQPQHF. The CDR3 nucleotides are TGTGCCACCAGGGACATCCAGAATCTTCAGCCCCAGCATTTT.

This CDR3 reads CASRGASGRPNEQFF. In DNA, the CDR3 is TGTGCCAGTAGGGGGGCTAGCGGGAGGCCCAATGAGCAGTTCTTC. The chain combines TRBV19 with TRBJ2-1, with TRBD2 matching over 11 bases. The J segment lost 6 bases and the V segment lost 6 bases, leaving 7 bases of the junction unmatched. This CDR3 has 15 amino acids. The germline CDR1 and CDR2 sequences are LNHDA and SQIVND (reference sequence).

In this sample, this clone turned up a few times. The chain carries TRBV7-9 and TRBJ1-6; D remains unclear. V was trimmed by 1 base and J by 13 bases, leaving 8 bases between them. Germline CDR1 is SEHNR and CDR2 is FQNEAQ (reference sequence). The CDR3 covers 12 residues. The CDR3 DNA follows: TGTGCCAGCAGCTTAGGAGGTACCCCCCTCCACTTT. This translates into CASSLGGTPLHF.

The chain recombines TRBV7-6 with TRBJ1-1; the D is unclear. Germline-derived CDR1 and CDR2 are SGHVS and FNYEAQ. The CDR3 runs 13 residues. Trimming removed 1 base from V and 4 bases from J, with 7 bases in between. Written as DNA, the CDR3 is TGTGCCAGCAGCTTAGGAGCGACCACTGAAGCTTTCTTT. Its translation is CASSLGATTEAFF.

This chain connects TRBV7-2 to TRBJ1-5, with D hard to call. Looked up from germline, CDR1 is SGHTA and CDR2 is FQGNSA. This CDR3 contains 14 residues. Trimming removed 0 bases from V and 6 bases from J, with 9 bases in between. The CDR3 reads CASSLAADGQPQHF. Written as DNA, the CDR3 is TGTGCCAGCAGCTTAGCAGCGGACGGTCAGCCCCAGCATTTT.

The chain employs TRBV5-6 and TRBJ1-3, with TRBD1 matching over 8 bases. The germline V gene encodes CDR1 SGHDT and CDR2 YYEEEE. V shed 3 bases, J shed 4 bases, and the junction held 6 bases outside the gene matches. The CDR3 loop spans 15 amino acids. CDR3 in DNA: TGTGCCAGCAGCTGGGGGACAGGTTACGGAAACACCATATATTTT. Translation: CASSWGTGYGNTIYF.

The rearrangement links TRBV5-1 to TRBJ2-1; D possibly corresponds to TRBD2 (5 bases). This CDR3 spans 13 amino acids. Germline lookup yields CDR1 SGHRS and CDR2 YFSETQ. V was pared by 5 bases and J by 10 bases, with 16 bases between. The CDR3 is CASSPFTSWEQFF. The CDR3 bases are TGCGCCAGCAGTCCCTTCACTAGTTGGGAGCAGTTCTTC.

The V call is TRBV18, the J call TRBJ2-1; 16 bases are shared with TRBD2. V shed 3 bases and J 10 bases; nucleotides not matched to a gene: 3. Germline CDR1 is KGHSH and CDR2 is LQKENI. This CDR3 spans 15 amino acids. The CDR3 sequence: CASSPGLAGGLEQFF. In DNA, the CDR3 is TGTGCCAGCTCACCGGGACTAGCGGGAGGGCTGGAGCAGTTCTTC.

The chain employs TRBV28 and TRBJ2-7, with D possibly TRBD1 on 5 matching bases. Germline CDR1 MDHEN, CDR2 SYDVKM. Trimming left V 3 bases short and J 3 bases short, with 12 bases between. The CDR3 totals 14 residues. The CDR3 sequence: CASSFNRNIYEQYF. The CDR3 bases are TGTGCCAGCAGTTTTAACAGGAATATCTACGAGCAGTACTTC.

This chain links TRBV5-1 with TRBJ1-6; D is perhaps TRBD1 (5 bases). The germline V gene has CDR1 SGHRS and CDR2 YFSETQ. Trimming took off 4 bases at V and 10 bases at J, with 18 bases between the two ends. CDR3 length: 15 amino acids. This CDR3 reads CASSPKDSRQSPLHF. The CDR3 coding sequence is TGCGCCAGCAGCCCAAAAGACAGCCGGCAATCACCCCTCCACTTT.

The chain combines TRBV5-1 with TRBJ2-1; TRBD2 is a possible D gene (5 bases). This CDR3 region has 13 residues. The germline CDR1 and CDR2 sequences are SGHRS and YFSETQ. Trimming cost V 4 bases and J 10 bases, with 15 bases left between them. For the CDR3, the DNA is TGCGCCAGCAGCCCCTCTAGCTCATGGGAGCAGTTCTTC. Protein: CASSPSSSWEQFF.